The 8 T cell receptor beta chains given below trace back to one sample, sequenced in a study of metastatic and nonmetastatic thyroid tumors. Treatment of any kind had been given to no patient before thyroid surgery. TCRdb ran MiXCR on the PCR reads. Seen here are approximately 40,000 clones, 28% observed once, and the top ten hold more than 8%. The sample consisted of blood. Source of these receptors: a male donor with papillary thyroid cancer or a benign thyroid nodule (not recorded which). Some clones in this sample may be carry-over from other donors' samples.

This clone was recorded at least ten times. Possible read error: a much larger clone is one base away. The chain is built from TRBV3-1 and TRBJ2-7, with D perhaps matching TRBD1 (5 bases). This CDR3 region has 12 residues. The V end was cut by 7 bases, the J end by 6 bases, with 13 bases between. Looked up from germline, CDR1 is LGHDT and CDR2 is YNNKEL (reference sequence). CDR3 protein: CASIHRRGEQYF. CDR3 sequence (DNA): TGTGCCAGCATCCACCGAAGGGGCGAGCAGTACTTC.

This chain connects TRBV5-1 to TRBJ1-2, with D possibly TRBD1 on 6 matching bases. The CDR3 is 13 amino acids. The V gene lost 0 bases and the J gene lost 8 bases, with 11 bases spanning the gap. Per the germline V gene, CDR1 is SGHRS and CDR2 is YFSETQ. The DNA of the CDR3 is TGCGCCAGCAGCTTGGCCGACAGGTACGGCTACACCTTC. Translation: CASSLADRYGYTF.

This clone turned up a few times. The chain combines TRBV5-1 with TRBJ2-3; weak D call: TRBD2 (6 bases). The CDR3 is made up of 14 amino acids. Trimming shortened V by 3 bases and J by 4 bases, and 12 bases separated the two germline ends. The germline CDR1 and CDR2 sequences are SGHRS and YFSETQ. This CDR3 reads CASSSGGTPDTQYF. In nucleotides, the CDR3 is TGCGCCAGCAGCTCCGGGGGAACTCCAGATACGCAGTATTTT.

This chain connects TRBV15 to TRBJ2-2; no definite D call. This CDR3 spans 14 amino acids. Per the germline V gene, CDR1 is LNHNV and CDR2 is YYDKDF (reference sequence). The ends were cut back, 0 bases at V and 1 base at J, with 3 bases in the middle. The CDR3 region has the DNA TGTGCCACCAGCAGAGATTGGAACACCGGGGAGCTGTTTTTT. Translating it yields CATSRDWNTGELFF.

By proportion, this clone is medium-sized. J is TRBJ1-6 and V is TRBV27; 8 positions agree with TRBD1. Germline CDR1 MNHEY, CDR2 SMNVEV (reference sequence). The CDR3 has 16 amino acids. J lost 9 bases, V lost 3 bases, and 10 bases had no gene match. The CDR3 DNA follows: TGTGCCAGCAGTTTCACCCAGGGGGCTACGGGTTCACCCCTCCACTTT. This gives the protein CASSFTQGATGSPLHF.

This clone was seen many times. This chain uses TRBV19 with TRBJ2-5; 16 bases match TRBD2. V shed 7 bases and J 11 bases; nucleotides not matched to a gene: 10. Germline CDR1 is LNHDA and CDR2 is SQIVND (reference sequence). The CDR3 loop spans 15 amino acids. CDR3 region: CASTPRGLAGGGQYF. DNA for the CDR3: TGTGCCAGTACCCCAAGGGGACTAGCGGGAGGGGGGCAGTACTTC.

As for this clone: It may be a read error: a sequence one base away is much more abundant. This specimen includes other DNA sequences encoding the same CDR3. The chain has TRBV5-6 and TRBJ1-4, with D uncertain. CDR3 length: 14 residues. CDR1 and CDR2 (germline): SGHDT, YYEEEE. For the CDR3, the DNA is TGTGCTAGCTACCCTAGAAGGCGGGAGGAAAAACTGTTTTTT. It translates to CASYPRRREEKLFF.

This clone has a count of ten or more. DNA for the CDR3: TGTGCCAGCAAGCGGACAGGTTCCCATGGAGGCTACACCTTC. This sequence encodes CASKRTGSHGGYTF. This chain joins TRBV6-2 or TRBV6-3 and TRBJ1-2; 7 bases map to TRBD1. The J segment lost 8 bases and the V segment lost 7 bases, leaving 13 bases of the junction unmatched. This CDR3 region has 14 residues. Germline V gene lookup returns CDR1 MNHEY and CDR2 SVGEGT.